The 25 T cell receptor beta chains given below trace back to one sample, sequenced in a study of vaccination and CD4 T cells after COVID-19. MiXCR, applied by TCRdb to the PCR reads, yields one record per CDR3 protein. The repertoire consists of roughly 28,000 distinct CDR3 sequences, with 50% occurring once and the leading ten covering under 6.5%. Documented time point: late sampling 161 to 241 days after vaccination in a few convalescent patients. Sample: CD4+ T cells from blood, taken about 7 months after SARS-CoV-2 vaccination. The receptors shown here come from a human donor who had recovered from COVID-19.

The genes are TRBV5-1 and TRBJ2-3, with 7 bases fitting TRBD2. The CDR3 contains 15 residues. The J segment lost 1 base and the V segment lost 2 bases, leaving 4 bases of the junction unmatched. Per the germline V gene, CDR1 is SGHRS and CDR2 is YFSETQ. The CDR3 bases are TGCGCCAGCAGCTTTGAGGGAGGGGGCACAGATACGCAGTATTTT. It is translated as CASSFEGGGTDTQYF.

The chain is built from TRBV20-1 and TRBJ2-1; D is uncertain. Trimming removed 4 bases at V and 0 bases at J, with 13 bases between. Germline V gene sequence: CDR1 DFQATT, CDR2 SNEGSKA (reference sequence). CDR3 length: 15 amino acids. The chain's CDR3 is CSATRHPSSYNEQFF. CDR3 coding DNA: TGCAGTGCTACAAGACACCCAAGCTCCTACAATGAGCAGTTCTTC.

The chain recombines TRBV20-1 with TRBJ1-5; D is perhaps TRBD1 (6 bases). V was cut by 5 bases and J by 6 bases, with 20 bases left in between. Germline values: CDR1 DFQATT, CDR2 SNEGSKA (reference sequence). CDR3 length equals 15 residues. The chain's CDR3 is CSALRPDRPSQPQHF. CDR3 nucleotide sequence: TGCAGTGCTCTAAGACCCGACAGGCCAAGTCAGCCCCAGCATTTT.

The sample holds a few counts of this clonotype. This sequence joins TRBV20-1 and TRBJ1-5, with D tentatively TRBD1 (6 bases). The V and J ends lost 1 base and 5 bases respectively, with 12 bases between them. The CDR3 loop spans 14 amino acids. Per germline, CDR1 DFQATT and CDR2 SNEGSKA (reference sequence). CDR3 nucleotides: TGCAGTGCTAGAGTTGGACAGCCCCATCAGCCCCAGCATTTT. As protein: CSARVGQPHQPQHF.

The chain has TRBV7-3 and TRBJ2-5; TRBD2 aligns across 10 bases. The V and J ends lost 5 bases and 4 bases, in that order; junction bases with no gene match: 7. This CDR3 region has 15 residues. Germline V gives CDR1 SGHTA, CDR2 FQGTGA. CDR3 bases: TGTGCCAGCAGCCGACAAAGCGGGAGGGCAGAGACCCAGTACTTC. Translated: CASSRQSGRAETQYF.

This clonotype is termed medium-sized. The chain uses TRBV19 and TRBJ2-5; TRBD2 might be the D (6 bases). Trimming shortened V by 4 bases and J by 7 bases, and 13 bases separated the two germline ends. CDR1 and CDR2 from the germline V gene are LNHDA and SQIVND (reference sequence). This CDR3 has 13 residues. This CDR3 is CASSTGLGGTQYF. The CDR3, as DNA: TGTGCCAGTAGTACCGGATTGGGGGGGACCCAGTACTTC.

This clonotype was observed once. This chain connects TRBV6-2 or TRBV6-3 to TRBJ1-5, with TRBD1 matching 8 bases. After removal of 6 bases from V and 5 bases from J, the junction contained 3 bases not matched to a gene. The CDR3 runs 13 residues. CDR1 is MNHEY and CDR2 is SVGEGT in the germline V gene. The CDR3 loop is CASRDRAHQPQHF. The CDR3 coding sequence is TGTGCCAGCAGGGACAGGGCCCATCAGCCCCAGCATTTT.

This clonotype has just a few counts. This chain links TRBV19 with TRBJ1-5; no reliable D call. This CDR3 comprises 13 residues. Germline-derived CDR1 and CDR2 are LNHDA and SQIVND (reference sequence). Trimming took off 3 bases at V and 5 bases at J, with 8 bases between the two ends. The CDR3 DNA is TGTGCCAGTAGTATCGGAGTCTATCAGCCCCAGCATTTT. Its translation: CASSIGVYQPQHF.

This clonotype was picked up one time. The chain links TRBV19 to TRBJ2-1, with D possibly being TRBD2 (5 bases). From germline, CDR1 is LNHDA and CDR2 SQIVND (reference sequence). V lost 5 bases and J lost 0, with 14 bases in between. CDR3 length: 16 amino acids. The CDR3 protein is CASSPSLRASYNEQFF. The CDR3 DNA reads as TGTGCCAGTAGTCCGTCTTTGAGGGCCTCCTACAATGAGCAGTTCTTC.

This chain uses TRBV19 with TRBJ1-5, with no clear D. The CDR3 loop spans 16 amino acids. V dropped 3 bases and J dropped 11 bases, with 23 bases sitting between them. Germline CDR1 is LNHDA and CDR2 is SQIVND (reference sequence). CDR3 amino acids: CASSMFHGPPGLAQHF. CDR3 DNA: TGTGCCAGTAGTATGTTCCATGGCCCTCCGGGTTTGGCCCAGCATTTT. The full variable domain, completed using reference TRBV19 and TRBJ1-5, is DGGITQSPKYLFRKEGQNVTLSCEQNLNHDAMYWYRQDPGQGLRLIYYSQIVNDFQKGDIAEGYSVSREKKESFPLTVTSAQKNPTAFYLCASSMFHGPPGLAQHFGDGTRLSIL.

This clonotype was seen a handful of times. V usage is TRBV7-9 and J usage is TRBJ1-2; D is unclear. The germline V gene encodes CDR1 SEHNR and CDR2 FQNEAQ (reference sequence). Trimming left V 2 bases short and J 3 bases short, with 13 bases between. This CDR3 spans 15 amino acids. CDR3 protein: CASSLTVHGDYGYTF. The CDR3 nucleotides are TGTGCCAGCAGCTTAACCGTACATGGGGACTATGGCTACACCTTC.

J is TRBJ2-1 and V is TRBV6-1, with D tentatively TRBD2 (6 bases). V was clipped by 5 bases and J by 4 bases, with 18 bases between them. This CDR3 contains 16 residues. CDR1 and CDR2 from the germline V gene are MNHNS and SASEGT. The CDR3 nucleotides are TGTGCCAGCAGTAGCCTAGCGCAATATATTTACAATGAGCAGTTCTTC. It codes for CASSSLAQYIYNEQFF.

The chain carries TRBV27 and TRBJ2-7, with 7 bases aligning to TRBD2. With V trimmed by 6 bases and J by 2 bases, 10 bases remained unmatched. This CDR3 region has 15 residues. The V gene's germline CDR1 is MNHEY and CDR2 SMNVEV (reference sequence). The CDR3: CASRPGASGAYEQYF. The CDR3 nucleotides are TGTGCCAGCAGACCCGGGGCTAGCGGTGCCTACGAGCAGTACTTC.

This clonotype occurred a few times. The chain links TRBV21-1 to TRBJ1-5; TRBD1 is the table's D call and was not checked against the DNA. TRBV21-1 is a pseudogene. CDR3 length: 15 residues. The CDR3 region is CASGPGGSGNQPQHF. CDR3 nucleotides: TGTGCCAGCGGGCCAGGGGGCTCCGGCAATCAGCCCCAGCATTTT.

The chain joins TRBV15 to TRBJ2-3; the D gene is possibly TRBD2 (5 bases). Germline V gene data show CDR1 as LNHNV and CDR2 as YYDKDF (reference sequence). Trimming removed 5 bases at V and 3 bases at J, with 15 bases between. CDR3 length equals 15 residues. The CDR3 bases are TGTGCCACCAGCTTTCGGGGTTCTGGGACAGATACGCAGTATTTT. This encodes CATSFRGSGTDTQYF.

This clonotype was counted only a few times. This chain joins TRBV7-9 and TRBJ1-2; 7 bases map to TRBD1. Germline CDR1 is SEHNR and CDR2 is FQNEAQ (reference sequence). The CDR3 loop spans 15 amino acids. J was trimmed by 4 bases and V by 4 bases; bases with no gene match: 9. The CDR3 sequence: CASSSTGQELYGYTF. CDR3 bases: TGTGCCAGCAGCTCCACAGGACAGGAACTCTATGGCTACACCTTC.

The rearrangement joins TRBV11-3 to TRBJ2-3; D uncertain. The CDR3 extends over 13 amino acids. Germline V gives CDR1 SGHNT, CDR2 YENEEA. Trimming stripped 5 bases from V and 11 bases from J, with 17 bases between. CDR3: CASSTGVGTVQYF. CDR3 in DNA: TGTGCCAGCAGCACGGGTGTGGGTACGGTGCAGTATTTT.

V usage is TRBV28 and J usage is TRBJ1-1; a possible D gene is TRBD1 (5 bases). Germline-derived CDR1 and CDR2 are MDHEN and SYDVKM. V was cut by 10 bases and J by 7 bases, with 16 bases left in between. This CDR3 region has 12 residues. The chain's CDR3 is CATQGFRGEAFF. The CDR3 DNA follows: TGTGCCACCCAGGGTTTTCGTGGTGAAGCTTTCTTT.

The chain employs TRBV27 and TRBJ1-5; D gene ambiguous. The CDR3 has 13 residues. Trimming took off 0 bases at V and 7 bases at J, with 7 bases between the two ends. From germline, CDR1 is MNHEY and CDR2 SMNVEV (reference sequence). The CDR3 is CASSLSTAQPQHF. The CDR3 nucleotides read TGTGCCAGCAGTTTATCAACCGCACAGCCCCAGCATTTT.

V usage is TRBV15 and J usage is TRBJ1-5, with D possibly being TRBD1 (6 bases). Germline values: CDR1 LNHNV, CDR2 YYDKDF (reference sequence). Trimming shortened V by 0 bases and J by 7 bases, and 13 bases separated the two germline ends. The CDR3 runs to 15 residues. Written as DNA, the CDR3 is TGTGCCACCAGCAGAGATGAAGGGGGGGGACAGCCCCAGCATTTT. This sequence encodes CATSRDEGGGQPQHF.

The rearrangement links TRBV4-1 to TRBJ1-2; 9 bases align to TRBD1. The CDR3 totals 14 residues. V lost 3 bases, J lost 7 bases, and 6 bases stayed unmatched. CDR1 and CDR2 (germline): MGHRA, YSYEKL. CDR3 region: CASSHLTGGSGYTF. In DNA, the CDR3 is TGCGCCAGCAGCCATCTTACAGGGGGCAGTGGCTACACCTTC.

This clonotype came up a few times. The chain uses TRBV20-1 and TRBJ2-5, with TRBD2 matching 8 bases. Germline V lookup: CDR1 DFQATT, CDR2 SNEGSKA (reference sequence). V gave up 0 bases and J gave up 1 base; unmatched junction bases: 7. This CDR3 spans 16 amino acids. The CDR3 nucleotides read TGCAGTGCTAGAGATGTTTCGGGAGGGGCCCAAGAGACCCAGTACTTC. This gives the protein CSARDVSGGAQETQYF.

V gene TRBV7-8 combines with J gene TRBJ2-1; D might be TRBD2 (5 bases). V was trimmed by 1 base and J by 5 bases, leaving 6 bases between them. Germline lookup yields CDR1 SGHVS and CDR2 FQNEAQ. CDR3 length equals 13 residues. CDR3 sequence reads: CASSLGRHNEQFF. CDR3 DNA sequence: TGTGCCAGCAGCTTAGGGAGGCACAATGAGCAGTTCTTC.

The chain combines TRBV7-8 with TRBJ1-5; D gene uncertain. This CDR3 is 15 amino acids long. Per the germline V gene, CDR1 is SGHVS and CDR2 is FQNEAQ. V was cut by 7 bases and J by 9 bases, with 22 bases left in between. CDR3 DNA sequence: TGTGCCAGCACCACTTCATCAAATCCCTGGTCGCCCCAGCATTTT. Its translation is CASTTSSNPWSPQHF.

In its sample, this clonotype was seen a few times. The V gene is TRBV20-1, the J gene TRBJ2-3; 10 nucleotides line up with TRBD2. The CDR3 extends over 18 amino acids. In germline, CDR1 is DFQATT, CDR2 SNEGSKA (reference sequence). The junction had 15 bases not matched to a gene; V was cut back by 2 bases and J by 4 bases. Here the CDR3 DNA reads TGCAGTGCTAGATCTAGCGGGAGTACGAATAGGCGGGCAGATACGCAGTATTTT. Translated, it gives CSARSSGSTNRRADTQYF.